This is a list of T cell receptor beta chains from one sample in a study of blood T cell repertoires in COVID-19. Produced via immunoSEQ multiplex PCR; TCRdb's table is partial and in-frame only. The sample lists approximately 300,000 clones; around 90% were seen once. The sample taken for sequencing was PBMCs or T cells enriched from blood (not recorded which). All receptors come from a woman under 30 with acute COVID-19. Each CDR3 is given with its conserved first and last residue. The order of the fields is J gene, V gene, D gene, clone size, CDR3 DNA, CDR3 protein. A D gene is named only where the DNA matches it firmly. Not all rows give a size; the values are once, few, many and, for expanded clones, a class.

J: TRBJ1-4; V: TRBV28; D: TRBD1; size: .; DNA: TGTGCCAGCAGTTACCTGACGTGGACAGGGGAGTCTGGAAAACTGTTTTTT; CDR3: CASSYLTWTGESGKLFF
J: TRBJ2-7; V: TRBV6-5; D: .; size: .; DNA: TGTGCCAGCGGCCGGCTGGGGGGAAGCTACGAGCAGTACTTC; CDR3: CASGRLGGSYEQYF
J: TRBJ2-7; V: TRBV18; D: TRBD1; size: .; DNA: TGTGCCAGCTCAGCGGCGTGGACAGGCGAGCAGTACTTC; CDR3: CASSAAWTGEQYF
J: TRBJ1-1; V: TRBV5-8; D: .; size: .; DNA: TGTGCCAGCAGCTTAAGTCCAGAGAACACTGAAGCTTTCTTT; CDR3: CASSLSPENTEAFF
J: TRBJ1-1; V: TRBV6-5; D: TRBD1; size: .; DNA: TGTGCCAGCAAAGACAGGGGATCCGAAGCTTTCTTT; CDR3: CASKDRGSEAFF
J: TRBJ1-4; V: TRBV9; D: .; size: .; DNA: TGTGCCAGCAGCGTAGATGGGCTCAATGAAAAACTGTTTTTT; CDR3: CASSVDGLNEKLFF
J: TRBJ1-6; V: TRBV28; D: .; size: .; DNA: TGTGCCAGCAGTTTTTTCTCACCGGATAATTCACCCCTCCACTTT; CDR3: CASSFFSPDNSPLHF
J: TRBJ1-6; V: TRBV19; D: .; size: .; DNA: TGTGCCAGTAGTATACGTCGTGATTCACCCCTCCACTTT; CDR3: CASSIRRDSPLHF
J: TRBJ1-1; V: TRBV7-9; D: .; size: .; DNA: TGTGCCAGCAGCACAGGGCCGGGCACTGAAGCTTTCTTT; CDR3: CASSTGPGTEAFF
J: TRBJ1-1; V: TRBV2; D: .; size: .; DNA: TGTGCCAGCAGGGACAGTGGCCGCCCATCCAGTGAAGCTTTCTTT; CDR3: CASRDSGRPSSEAFF
J: TRBJ2-1; V: TRBV5-4; D: TRBD1; size: .; DNA: TGTGCCAGCACCAAGGGGGCTGGAGCTCCCAATGAGCAGTTCTTC; CDR3: CASTKGAGAPNEQFF
J: TRBJ1-5; V: TRBV15; D: .; size: .; DNA: TGTGCCACCAGCAGGGGGGGGTCAGGACAGCCCCAGCATTTT; CDR3: CATSRGGSGQPQHF
J: TRBJ1-5; V: TRBV28; D: TRBD1; size: .; DNA: TGTGCCACTAACCCGAGCGGGACAGGAAATCAGCCCCAGCATTTT; CDR3: CATNPSGTGNQPQHF
J: TRBJ1-6; V: TRBV27; D: TRBD1; size: .; DNA: TGTGCCAGCAGTCCAGTACAGGGGGGTGGTTCACCCCTCCACTTT; CDR3: CASSPVQGGGSPLHF
J: TRBJ1-4; V: TRBV7-9; D: .; size: .; DNA: TGTGCCAGCAGCACAATGGACACGGGACAAGCAAAACTGTTTTTT; CDR3: CASSTMDTGQAKLFF
J: TRBJ2-3; V: TRBV25-1; D: .; size: .; DNA: TGTGCCAGCAGTGAACAGGGTGCTAGCACAGATACGCAGTATTTT; CDR3: CASSEQGASTDTQYF
J: TRBJ1-1; V: TRBV6-8; D: TRBD1; size: .; DNA: TGTGCCAGCAGGGGGACAGGGGAGATGGCCACTGAAGCTTTCTTT; CDR3: CASRGTGEMATEAFF
J: TRBJ1-6; V: TRBV2; D: .; size: .; DNA: TGTGCCAGCAGGGCGACAGATATCAATTCACCCCTCCACTTT; CDR3: CASRATDINSPLHF
J: TRBJ2-2; V: TRBV6-5; D: .; size: .; DNA: TGTGCCAGCTTCTCAGTCCCCACCGGGGAGCTGTTTTTT; CDR3: CASFSVPTGELFF
J: TRBJ2-5; V: TRBV28; D: .; size: .; DNA: TGTGCCAGCAGTCCAACAGGGATTATTCAAGAGACCCAGTACTTC; CDR3: CASSPTGIIQETQYF
J: TRBJ1-5; V: TRBV29-1; D: TRBD1; size: .; DNA: TGCAGCGTCGGGGACAGGAATCAGCCCCAGCATTTT; CDR3: CSVGDRNQPQHF
J: TRBJ1-1; V: TRBV2; D: .; size: .; DNA: TGTGCCAGCATTGAGGGCGCCTTCACTGAAGCTTTCTTT; CDR3: CASIEGAFTEAFF
J: TRBJ2-3; V: TRBV27; D: .; size: once; DNA: TGTGCCAGCAGTTCAGACGGGACTGTAGCGGTGTCTACGCAGTATTTT; CDR3: CASSSDGTVAVSTQYF
J: TRBJ2-3; V: TRBV9; D: TRBD2; size: .; DNA: TGTGCCAGCAGCGTAGCCGGCGGGAGAGCAGATACGCAGTATTTT; CDR3: CASSVAGGRADTQYF
J: TRBJ1-2; V: TRBV28; D: .; size: .; DNA: TGTGCCAGCATACAGGCTAGGTACTATGGCTACACCTTC; CDR3: CASIQARYYGYTF
J: TRBJ2-1; V: TRBV28; D: TRBD2; size: .; DNA: TGTGCCAGCAGTTTGAGGCCCGGGAGGCACAATGAGCAGTTCTTC; CDR3: CASSLRPGRHNEQFF
J: TRBJ1-5; V: TRBV28; D: .; size: .; DNA: TGTGCCAGCAGTTTTATCGTGGCCGGACAGTTCTCCCCTAGCAATCAGCCCCAGCATTTT; CDR3: CASSFIVAGQFSPSNQPQHF
J: TRBJ1-1; V: TRBV6-5; D: .; size: .; DNA: TGTGCCACCGAGAAGTACACTGAAGCTTTCTTT; CDR3: CATEKYTEAFF
J: TRBJ1-6; V: TRBV28; D: TRBD1; size: once; DNA: TGTGCCAGCAGTCCTTGGACAGGGGGGAATTCACCCCTCCACTTT; CDR3: CASSPWTGGNSPLHF
J: TRBJ1-2; V: TRBV21-1; D: .; size: .; DNA: TGTGCCACCCCGTCGGGCTACACCTTC; CDR3: CATPSGYTF
J: TRBJ1-1; V: TRBV18; D: .; size: .; DNA: TGTGCCAGCTCACCGATTTTTCCGGTGAACACTGAAGCTTTCTTT; CDR3: CASSPIFPVNTEAFF
J: TRBJ2-7; V: TRBV19; D: TRBD1; size: .; DNA: TGTGCCAGTAGTGGCAGGGGGCCGCGCTACGAGCAGTACTTC; CDR3: CASSGRGPRYEQYF
J: TRBJ1-6; V: TRBV3-1/TRBV3-2; D: .; size: once; DNA: TGTGCCAGCAGATACAGGACGCACCTTAATTCACCCCTCCACTTT; CDR3: CASRYRTHLNSPLHF
J: TRBJ1-2; V: TRBV18; D: .; size: .; DNA: TGTGCCAGCTCACAACGGACGGGGAACTATGGCTACACCTTC; CDR3: CASSQRTGNYGYTF
J: TRBJ1-1; V: TRBV19; D: .; size: .; DNA: TGTGCCAGTAGTTTATACAGGGAAGCGGCCACTGAAGCTTTCTTT; CDR3: CASSLYREAATEAFF
J: TRBJ2-1; V: TRBV15; D: .; size: .; DNA: TGTGCCACCAGCAGAGAAGCGGCCTACTACAATGAGCAGTTCTTC; CDR3: CATSREAAYYNEQFF
J: TRBJ1-2; V: TRBV7-3; D: TRBD1; size: .; DNA: TGTGCCAGCAGCTCAAGACAGGGGGAGGTCTACACCTTC; CDR3: CASSSRQGEVYTF
J: TRBJ1-1; V: TRBV30; D: .; size: .; DNA: TGTGCCTGGAGCGAAGTCCGGGACACTGAAGCTTTCTTT; CDR3: CAWSEVRDTEAFF
J: TRBJ2-3; V: TRBV5-1; D: .; size: few; DNA: TGCGCCAGCAGCTTGGGTTCGGCAGGAGATACGCAGTATTTT; CDR3: CASSLGSAGDTQYF
J: TRBJ2-3; V: TRBV5-4; D: TRBD2; size: .; DNA: TGTGCCAGCAGCCCAACCAACCTAGCGGCAAAAGAAGATACGCAGTATTTT; CDR3: CASSPTNLAAKEDTQYF
J: TRBJ2-3; V: TRBV5-1; D: .; size: .; DNA: TGCGCCAGCAGCCTCGCGCCTAGTGGTACAGATACGCAGTATTTT; CDR3: CASSLAPSGTDTQYF
J: TRBJ2-3; V: TRBV5-4; D: TRBD2; size: .; DNA: TGTGCCAGCAGCTTAGGACTAGCGGGAGCTATAGTCACAGATACGCAGTATTTT; CDR3: CASSLGLAGAIVTDTQYF
J: TRBJ1-1; V: TRBV28; D: .; size: .; DNA: TGTGCCAGCAGTTTCGGACAGAAAGAAGCTTTCTTT; CDR3: CASSFGQKEAFF
J: TRBJ2-7; V: TRBV28; D: TRBD1; size: .; DNA: TGTGCCAGCAGTTGGACAGGGTTTCGGAACGAGCAGTACTTC; CDR3: CASSWTGFRNEQYF
J: TRBJ2-3; V: TRBV11-2; D: .; size: .; DNA: TGTGCCAGCAGCAGCGGGACAAACTACAAACAAGATACGCAGTATTTT; CDR3: CASSSGTNYKQDTQYF
J: TRBJ1-4; V: TRBV2; D: .; size: .; DNA: TGTGCCAGCAGTGAAGGGGGCTACGAAAAACTGTTTTTT; CDR3: CASSEGGYEKLFF
J: TRBJ1-2; V: TRBV28; D: .; size: .; DNA: TGTGCCAGCAGTTCCACAGGGAGTTCAAGTCGCTACACCTTC; CDR3: CASSSTGSSSRYTF
J: TRBJ1-1; V: TRBV5-1; D: .; size: .; DNA: TGCGCCAGCAGCTTGGCCCTATCGACGGACAGAAACACTGAAGCTTTCTTT; CDR3: CASSLALSTDRNTEAFF
J: TRBJ1-5; V: TRBV19; D: .; size: .; DNA: TGTGCCAGCCAAACAGGGCTGACGGGCAATCAGCCCCAGCATTTT; CDR3: CASQTGLTGNQPQHF
J: TRBJ2-2; V: TRBV27; D: .; size: .; DNA: TGTGCCAGCAGTTTATCGAGGACAGGGGAGCTGTTTTTT; CDR3: CASSLSRTGELFF
J: TRBJ1-6; V: TRBV5-6; D: .; size: .; DNA: TGTGCCAGCAGCTTGTTTGCAGGAAACCGGTCACCCCTCCACTTT; CDR3: CASSLFAGNRSPLHF
J: TRBJ2-3; V: TRBV29-1; D: TRBD2; size: .; DNA: TGCAGCGTTGCTCTAGCGGGGTTGGGAGATACGCAGTATTTT; CDR3: CSVALAGLGDTQYF
J: TRBJ1-2; V: TRBV3-1/TRBV3-2; D: .; size: .; DNA: TGTGCCAGCAGCCAAGAGATGGGGCAGGGGTTTCCCTATGGCTACACCTTC; CDR3: CASSQEMGQGFPYGYTF